Listed below are T cell receptor beta chains from one sample, sequenced in a study of human T cells and chemical hapten exposure. Using its own MiXCR run on the RACE reads, TCRdb lists one record per CDR3 protein. The top ten clones hold over 2% of a sample with under 450,000 distinct CDR3 sequences, roughly 5% of them seen once. The specimen comprised whole blood, sampled in connection with sensitization to the hapten diphenylcyclopropenone (DPC). These receptors were collected from a woman aged 50 to 65 with alopecia areata. Some clones in this sample may be carry-over from other donors' samples. Both conserved end residues are part of each CDR3. The D gene is left open where the match is weak. Clone size is shown for a subset of rows, as once, few, many or a class of expanded clone.

size: few; J: TRBJ2-2; V: TRBV4-2; D: NA; CDR3: CASSQDLNGELFF; DNA: TGTGCCAGCAGCCAAGATCTGAACGGGGAGCTGTTTTTT
size: few; J: TRBJ1-1; V: TRBV6-1; D: NA; CDR3: CASSERGRESEAFF; DNA: TGTGCCAGCAGTGAAAGAGGGAGGGAGAGTGAAGCTTTCTTT
size: many; J: TRBJ2-7; V: TRBV6-2/TRBV6-3; D: NA; CDR3: CASSYMRTYEQYF; DNA: TGTGCCAGCAGTTACATGCGGACCTACGAGCAGTACTTC
size: NA; J: TRBJ1-1; V: TRBV6-5; D: TRBD1; CDR3: CASSGGQGNTEAFF; DNA: TGTGCCAGCAGCGGGGGACAGGGGAACACTGAAGCTTTCTTT
size: many; J: TRBJ1-1; V: TRBV27; D: NA; CDR3: CASSVSGEVRTEAFF; DNA: TGTGCCAGCAGTGTTTCAGGCGAAGTGAGGACTGAAGCTTTCTTT
size: many; J: TRBJ2-3; V: TRBV5-6; D: TRBD2; CDR3: CASSARTSGKRKDTQYF; DNA: TGTGCCAGCAGTGCGAGGACTAGCGGGAAACGGAAGGATACGCAGTATTTT
size: NA; J: TRBJ2-2; V: TRBV27; D: TRBD2; CDR3: CASSLLAGEGNTGELFF; DNA: TGTGCCAGCAGTTTACTAGCGGGAGAGGGTAACACCGGGGAGCTGTTTTTT
size: many; J: TRBJ2-1; V: TRBV20-1; D: NA; CDR3: CSARDPAGGSSYNEQFF; DNA: TGCAGTGCTAGAGATCCCGCGGGTGGGAGCTCCTACAATGAGCAGTTCTTC
size: many; J: TRBJ1-5; V: TRBV6-6; D: NA; CDR3: CASTPTAEPQHF; DNA: TGTGCCAGCACCCCCACCGCCGAGCCCCAGCATTTT
size: many; J: TRBJ2-3; V: TRBV6-5; D: NA; CDR3: CASSLGRGRYTQYF; DNA: TGTGCCAGCAGTTTAGGACGGGGACGTTATACGCAGTATTTT
size: many; J: TRBJ2-1; V: TRBV4-1; D: TRBD2; CDR3: CASSQDPLAGANEQFF; DNA: TGCGCCAGCAGCCAAGATCCCCTAGCGGGAGCCAATGAGCAGTTCTTC
size: few; J: TRBJ2-3; V: TRBV7-2; D: NA; CDR3: CASSLVLASDTQYF; DNA: TGTGCCAGCAGCTTAGTACTTGCTAGCGATACGCAGTATTTT
size: few; J: TRBJ2-1; V: TRBV2; D: NA; CDR3: CASTGSSGQNEQFF; DNA: TGTGCCAGCACGGGGTCCAGCGGGCAGAATGAGCAGTTCTTC
size: many; J: TRBJ2-7; V: TRBV5-1; D: NA; CDR3: CASSKDGAGLYEQYF; DNA: TGCGCCAGCAGCAAGGACGGCGCTGGACTTTACGAGCAGTACTTC